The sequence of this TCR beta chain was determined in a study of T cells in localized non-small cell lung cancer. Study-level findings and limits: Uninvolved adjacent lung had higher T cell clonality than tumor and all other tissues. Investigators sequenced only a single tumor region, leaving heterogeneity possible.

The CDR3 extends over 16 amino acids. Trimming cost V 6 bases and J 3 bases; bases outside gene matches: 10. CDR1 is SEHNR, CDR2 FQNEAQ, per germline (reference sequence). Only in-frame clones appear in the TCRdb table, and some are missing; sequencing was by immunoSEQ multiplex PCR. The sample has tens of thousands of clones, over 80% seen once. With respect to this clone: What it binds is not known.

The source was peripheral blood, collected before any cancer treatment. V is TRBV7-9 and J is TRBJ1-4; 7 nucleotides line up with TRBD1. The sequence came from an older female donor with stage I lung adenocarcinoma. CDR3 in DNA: TGTGCCAGCAGAAGGGAGGGGGCACGGGCTAATGAAAAACTGTTTTTT. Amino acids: CASRREGARANEKLFF.